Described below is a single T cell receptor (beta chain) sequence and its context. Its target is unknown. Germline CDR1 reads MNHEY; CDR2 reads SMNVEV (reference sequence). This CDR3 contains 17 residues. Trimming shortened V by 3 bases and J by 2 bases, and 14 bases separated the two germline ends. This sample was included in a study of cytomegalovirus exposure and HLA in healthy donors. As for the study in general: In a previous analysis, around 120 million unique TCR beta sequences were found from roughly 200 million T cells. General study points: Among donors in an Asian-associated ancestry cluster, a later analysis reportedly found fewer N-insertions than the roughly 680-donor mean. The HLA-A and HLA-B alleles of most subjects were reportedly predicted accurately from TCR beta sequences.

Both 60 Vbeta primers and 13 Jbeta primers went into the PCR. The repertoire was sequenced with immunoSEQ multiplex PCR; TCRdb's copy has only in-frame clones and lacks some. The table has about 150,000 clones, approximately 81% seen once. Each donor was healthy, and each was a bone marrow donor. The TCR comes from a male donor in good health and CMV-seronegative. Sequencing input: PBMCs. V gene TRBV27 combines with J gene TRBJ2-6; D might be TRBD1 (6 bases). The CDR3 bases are TGTGCCAGCAGTTTTGAGGGACATGGGACTGGGGCCAACGTCCTGACTTTC. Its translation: CASSFEGHGTGANVLTF.